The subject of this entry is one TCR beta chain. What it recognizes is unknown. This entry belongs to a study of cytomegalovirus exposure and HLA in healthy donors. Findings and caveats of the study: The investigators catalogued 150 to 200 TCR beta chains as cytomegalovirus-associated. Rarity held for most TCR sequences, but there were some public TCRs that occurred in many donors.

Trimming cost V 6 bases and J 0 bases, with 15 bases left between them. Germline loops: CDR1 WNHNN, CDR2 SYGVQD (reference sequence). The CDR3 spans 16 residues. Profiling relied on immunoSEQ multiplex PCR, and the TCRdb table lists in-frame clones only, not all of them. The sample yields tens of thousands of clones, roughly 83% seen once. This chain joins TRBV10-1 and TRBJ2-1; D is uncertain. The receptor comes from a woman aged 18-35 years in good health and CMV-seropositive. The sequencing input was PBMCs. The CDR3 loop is CASSPTLPSSYNEQFF. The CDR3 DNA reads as TGCGCCAGCAGCCCGACTCTACCGAGCTCCTACAATGAGCAGTTCTTC.